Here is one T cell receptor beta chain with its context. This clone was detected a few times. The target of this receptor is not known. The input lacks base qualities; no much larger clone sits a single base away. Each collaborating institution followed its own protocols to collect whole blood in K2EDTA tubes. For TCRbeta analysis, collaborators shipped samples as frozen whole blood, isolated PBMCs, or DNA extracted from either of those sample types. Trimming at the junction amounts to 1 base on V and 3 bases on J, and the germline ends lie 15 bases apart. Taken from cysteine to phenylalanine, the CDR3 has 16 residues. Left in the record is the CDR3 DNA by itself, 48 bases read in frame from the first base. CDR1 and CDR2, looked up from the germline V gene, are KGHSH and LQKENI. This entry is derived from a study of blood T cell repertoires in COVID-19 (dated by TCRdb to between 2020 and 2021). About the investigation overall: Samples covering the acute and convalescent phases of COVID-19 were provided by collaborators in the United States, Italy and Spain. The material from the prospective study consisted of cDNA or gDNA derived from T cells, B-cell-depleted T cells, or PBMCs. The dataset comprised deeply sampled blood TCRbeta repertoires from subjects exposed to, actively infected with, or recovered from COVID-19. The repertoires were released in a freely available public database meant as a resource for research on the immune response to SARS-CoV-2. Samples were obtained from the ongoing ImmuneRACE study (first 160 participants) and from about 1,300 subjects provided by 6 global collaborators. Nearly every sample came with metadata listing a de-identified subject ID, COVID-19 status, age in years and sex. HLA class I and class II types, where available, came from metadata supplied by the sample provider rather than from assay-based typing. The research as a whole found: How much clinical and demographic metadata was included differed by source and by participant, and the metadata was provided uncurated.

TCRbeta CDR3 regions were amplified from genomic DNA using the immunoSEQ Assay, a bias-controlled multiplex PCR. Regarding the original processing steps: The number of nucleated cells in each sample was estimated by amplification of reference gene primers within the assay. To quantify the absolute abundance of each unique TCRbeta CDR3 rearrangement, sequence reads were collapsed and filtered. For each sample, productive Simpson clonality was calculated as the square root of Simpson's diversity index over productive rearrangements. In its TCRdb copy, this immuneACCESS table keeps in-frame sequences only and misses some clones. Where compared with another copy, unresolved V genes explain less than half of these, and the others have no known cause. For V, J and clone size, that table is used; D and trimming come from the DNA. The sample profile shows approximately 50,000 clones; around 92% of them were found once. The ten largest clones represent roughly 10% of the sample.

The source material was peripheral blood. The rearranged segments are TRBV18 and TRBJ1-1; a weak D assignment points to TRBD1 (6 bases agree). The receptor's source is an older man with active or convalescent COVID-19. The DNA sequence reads TGTGCCAGCTCACCACGAGACACGGACAGATACACTGAAGCTTTCTTT. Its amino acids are CASSPRDTDRYTEAFF.